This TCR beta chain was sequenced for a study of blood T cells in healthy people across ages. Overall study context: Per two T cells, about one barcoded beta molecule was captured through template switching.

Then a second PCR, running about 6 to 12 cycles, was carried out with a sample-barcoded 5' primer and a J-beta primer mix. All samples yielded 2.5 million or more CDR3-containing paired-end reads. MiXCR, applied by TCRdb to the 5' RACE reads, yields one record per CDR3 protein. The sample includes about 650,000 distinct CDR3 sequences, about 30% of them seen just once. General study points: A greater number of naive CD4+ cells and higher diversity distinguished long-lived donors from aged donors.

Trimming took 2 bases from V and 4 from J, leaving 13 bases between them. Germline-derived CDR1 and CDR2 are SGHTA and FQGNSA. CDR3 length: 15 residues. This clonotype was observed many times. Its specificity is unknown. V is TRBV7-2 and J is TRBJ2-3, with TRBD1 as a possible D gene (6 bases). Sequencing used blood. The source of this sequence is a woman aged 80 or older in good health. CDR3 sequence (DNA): TGTGCCAGCAGCTTAAGGCACAGGGCCGCAGATACGCAGTATTTT. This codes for CASSLRHRAADTQYF.